The clone carrying this TCR beta chain has only a few counts. The target antigen is unknown. Germline V gene data show CDR1 as LNHDA and CDR2 as SQIVND (reference sequence). The CDR3 has 14 amino acids. The ends were cut back, 11 bases at V and 1 base at J, with 15 bases in the middle. The authors amplified TCR beta CDR3 regions, and they did so from RNA transcripts for repertoire sequencing. A first-round RT-PCR used HTBI primers, followed by a second-round multiplex PCR. TCRdb passed the multiplex PCR reads through MiXCR, listing each CDR3 protein once. This repertoire shows 650,000 to 900,000 distinct CDR3 sequences, roughly two fifths found once; its top ten account for 44%. The sample originates from a study of Graves' ophthalmopathy and Graves' hyperthyroidism. Study observations and caveats: Appearing in blood as well were most expanded thyroid clonotypes above 0.001 frequency.

The TCR originated in an adult man with Graves' ophthalmopathy. Input material: peripheral blood. The chain combines TRBV19 with TRBJ1-5; no clear D. The CDR3 spells CAAALTGSNQPQHF. CDR3 nucleotides: TGTGCCGCCGCTTTAACGGGAAGCAATCAGCCCCAGCATTTT.